This T cell receptor beta chain was identified in a study of CD8 T cells in Susac syndrome (dated 2019 in TCRdb). Some background on the complete study: The study used repertoire sequencing to test whether antigen drove CD8+ T cell activation and differentiation in Susac syndrome. The study compared CD8+ T cell repertoire clonality among about a dozen healthy donors, approximately 14 Susac syndrome patients and fewer than 19 multiple sclerosis patients. What the authors observed across the whole study: The number of individuals in the TCR sequencing and HLA analysis was recognized as being relatively small.

Peripheral blood CD8+ and CD4+ T cells from healthy donors, Susac syndrome patients and multiple sclerosis patients were profiled using high-throughput TCR beta sequencing. Treatment-naive patients with stable or active relapsing-remitting disease fulfilling revised McDonald criteria were used as multiple sclerosis controls. Bulk CD8+ and CD4+ T cells were purified by magnetic negative isolation, while CD8+ TEMRA cells were enriched using FACS. Blood was collected in EDTA tubes and processed within 24 hours, with PBMCs isolated through density gradient centrifugation. PBMCs destined for TCR sequencing were cryopreserved in liquid nitrogen and later thawed in a 37 °C water bath. The sorted or isolated CD4+, CD8+ and CD8+ TEMRA cells reached a purity of at least 90%. Regarding this clonotype: No cognate antigen has been identified for it. No much larger clone exists at a distance of one base, and base qualities are not known.

RNA was extracted with the RNeasy kit and roughly 0.45 to 1 ug was reverse transcribed using random hexamers. TCR beta CDR3 regions were amplified with the immunoSEQ multiplex PCR assay covering 54 Vbeta and 13 Jbeta segments. PCR amplification bias was corrected by using a synthetic template baseline for primer optimization and computational correction. Regarding the original processing steps: Reads were assigned to V, D and J genes according to IMGT and analyzed in immunoSEQ Analyzer, with only productive sequences retained. Clonality was calculated as one minus the Shannon entropy normalized by log2 of the number of productive unique sequences. For each patient and control, public and private clones were evaluated within the 100 most prevalent clones. Susac-specific clones were defined as absent from healthy and MS cohorts, 1052 published viral clones and other ImmuneACCESS disease sequences. TCRdb reanalyzed the raw reads on its own, using fastp at Q25 for trimming and MiXCR for clone calling, and kept in-frame beta chains. Duplicate CDR3 protein sequences are folded into a single record with the most common DNA and genes. It is TCRdb's table, rather than the study itself, that gives the V and J calls and clone size. Counted in this sample were around 130,000 distinct CDR3 sequences; 80% of them appeared once. The ten largest clones capture around 0.51% of the sample.

V drops 6 bases and J drops 5 bases, leaving 20 bases in between. The germline V gene (reference sequence) yields MNHEY for CDR1 and SMNVEV for CDR2. Counted from cysteine to phenylalanine, this CDR3 has 15 amino acids. The kept DNA is CDR3 alone, 45 bases in frame from the first base. Sample: CD8+ T cells from PBMCs. The sequence derives from a human donor with multiple sclerosis. The chain was built from TRBV27 and TRBJ2-7; the D gene is tentatively TRBD1 or TRBD2, each matching 6 bases. The CDR3 protein: CASSQGTEGRDEQYF. The nucleotide sequence is TGTGCCAGCAGCCAGGGGACGGAGGGTAGGGACGAGCAGTACTTC.